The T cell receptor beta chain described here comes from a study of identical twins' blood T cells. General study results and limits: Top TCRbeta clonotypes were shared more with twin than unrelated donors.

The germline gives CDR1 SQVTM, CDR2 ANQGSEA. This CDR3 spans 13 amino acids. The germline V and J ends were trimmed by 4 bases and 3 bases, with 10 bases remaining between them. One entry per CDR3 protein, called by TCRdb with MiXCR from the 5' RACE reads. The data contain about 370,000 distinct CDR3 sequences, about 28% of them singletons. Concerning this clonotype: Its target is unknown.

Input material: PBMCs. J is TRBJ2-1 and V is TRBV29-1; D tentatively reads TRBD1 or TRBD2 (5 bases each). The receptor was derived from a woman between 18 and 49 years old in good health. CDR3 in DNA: TGCAGCGTTGGATGGGGGATCTACAATGAGCAGTTCTTC. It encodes CSVGWGIYNEQFF.